The entry below gives a single T cell receptor beta chain sequence along with its context. Its antigen is unknown. Vbeta (60) and Jbeta (13) primers were used in the PCR. TCRdb's copy holds only in-frame clones and misses some; the assay was immunoSEQ multiplex PCR. This sample has around 100,000 clones, with less than 85% found just once. Germline values: CDR1 MDHEN, CDR2 SYDVKM. V lost 5 bases and J lost 0, with 13 bases in between. CDR3 length equals 15 residues. This record comes from a study of cytomegalovirus exposure and HLA in healthy donors. Whole-study context: Of roughly 360 genotyped donors, 81% grouped in the Caucasian-associated ancestry cluster.

General study results and limits: Data from an earlier analysis indicated that most TCR beta V segments were productive either about 87% or about 30% of the time. Indistinguishability led to the exclusion of some V segments, TRBV6-2 and TRBV6-3 included. The study labeled fewer than 200 TCR beta chains cytomegalovirus-associated.

The rearrangement uses TRBV28 and TRBJ1-2, with a weak D call TRBD1 (5 bases). Specimen: PBMCs. The sequence was collected from a woman aged 18-35 years in good health and CMV-seropositive. The CDR3 loop reads CASSTLQGSNYGYTF. CDR3 coding DNA: TGTGCCAGCAGTACTCTTCAGGGATCTAACTATGGCTACACCTTC.